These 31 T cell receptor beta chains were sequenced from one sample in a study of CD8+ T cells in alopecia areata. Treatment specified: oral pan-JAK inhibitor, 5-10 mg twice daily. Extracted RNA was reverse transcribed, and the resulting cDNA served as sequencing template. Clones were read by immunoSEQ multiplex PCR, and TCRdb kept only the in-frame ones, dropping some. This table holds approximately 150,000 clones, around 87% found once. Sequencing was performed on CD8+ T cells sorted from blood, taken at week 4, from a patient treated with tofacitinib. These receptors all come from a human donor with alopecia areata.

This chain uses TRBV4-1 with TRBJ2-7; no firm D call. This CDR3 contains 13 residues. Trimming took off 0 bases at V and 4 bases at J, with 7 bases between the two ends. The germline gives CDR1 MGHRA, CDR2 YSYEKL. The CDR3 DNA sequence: TGCGCCAGCAGCCAAGACACGTTATACGAGCAGTACTTC. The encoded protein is CASSQDTLYEQYF.

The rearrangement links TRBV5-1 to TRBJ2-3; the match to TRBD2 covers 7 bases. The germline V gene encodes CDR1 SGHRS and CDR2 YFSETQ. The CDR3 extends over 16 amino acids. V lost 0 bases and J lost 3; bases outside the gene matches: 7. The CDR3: CASSLAEGGFTDTQYF. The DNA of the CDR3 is TGCGCCAGCAGCTTGGCCGAGGGAGGGTTTACAGATACGCAGTATTTT.

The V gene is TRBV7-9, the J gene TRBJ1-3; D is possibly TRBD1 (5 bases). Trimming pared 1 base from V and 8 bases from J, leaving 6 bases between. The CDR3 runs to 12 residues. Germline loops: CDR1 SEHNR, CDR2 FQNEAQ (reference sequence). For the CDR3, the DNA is TGTGCCAGCAGCTTAGGAGGGGACACCATATATTTT. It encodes CASSLGGDTIYF.

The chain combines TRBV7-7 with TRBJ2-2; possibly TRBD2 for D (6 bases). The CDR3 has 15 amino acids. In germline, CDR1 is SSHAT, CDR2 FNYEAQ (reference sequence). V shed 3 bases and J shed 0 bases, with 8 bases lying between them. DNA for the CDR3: TGTGCCAGCAGCTTGGGGGGACCGAACACCGGGGAGCTGTTTTTT. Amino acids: CASSLGGPNTGELFF.

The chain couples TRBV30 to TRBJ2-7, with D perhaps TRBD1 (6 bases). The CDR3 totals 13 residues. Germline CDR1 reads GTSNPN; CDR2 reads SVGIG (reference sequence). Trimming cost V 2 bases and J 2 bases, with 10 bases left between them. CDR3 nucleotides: TGTGCCTGGAGTCCAGGACAGACCTACGAGCAGTACTTC. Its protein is CAWSPGQTYEQYF.

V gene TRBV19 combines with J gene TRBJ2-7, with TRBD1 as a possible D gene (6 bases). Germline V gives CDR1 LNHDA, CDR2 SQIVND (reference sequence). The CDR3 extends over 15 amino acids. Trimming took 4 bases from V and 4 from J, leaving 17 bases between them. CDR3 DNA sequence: TGTGCCAGTAGTACCGCGGACAGCGCTGGGTACGAGCAGTACTTC. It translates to CASSTADSAGYEQYF.

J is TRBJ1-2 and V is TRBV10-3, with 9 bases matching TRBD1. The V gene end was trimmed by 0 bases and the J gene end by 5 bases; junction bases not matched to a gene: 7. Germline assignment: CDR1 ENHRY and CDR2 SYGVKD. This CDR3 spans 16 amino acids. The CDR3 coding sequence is TGTGCCATCAGTGAGTCACAGGGGGCAACCCCTTATGGCTACACCTTC. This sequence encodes CAISESQGATPYGYTF.

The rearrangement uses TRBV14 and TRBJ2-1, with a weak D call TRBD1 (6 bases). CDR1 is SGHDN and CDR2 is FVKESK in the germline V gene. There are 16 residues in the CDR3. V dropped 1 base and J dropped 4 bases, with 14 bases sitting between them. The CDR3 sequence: CASSQGATGRYNEQFF. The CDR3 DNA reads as TGTGCCAGCAGCCAAGGCGCAACAGGGAGATACAATGAGCAGTTCTTC.

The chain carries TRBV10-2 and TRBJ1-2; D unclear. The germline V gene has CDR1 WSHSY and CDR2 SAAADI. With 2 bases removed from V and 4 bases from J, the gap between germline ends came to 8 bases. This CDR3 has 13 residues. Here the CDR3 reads CASSEQAFYGYTF. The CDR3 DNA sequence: TGCGCCAGCAGTGAGCAGGCCTTCTATGGCTACACCTTC.

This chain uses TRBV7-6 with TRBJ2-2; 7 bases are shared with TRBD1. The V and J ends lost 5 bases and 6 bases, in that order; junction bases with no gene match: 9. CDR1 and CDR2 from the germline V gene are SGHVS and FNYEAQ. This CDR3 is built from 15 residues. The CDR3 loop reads CASSRTAGGPGELFF. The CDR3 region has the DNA TGTGCCAGCAGCAGAACGGCAGGGGGTCCCGGGGAGCTGTTTTTT.

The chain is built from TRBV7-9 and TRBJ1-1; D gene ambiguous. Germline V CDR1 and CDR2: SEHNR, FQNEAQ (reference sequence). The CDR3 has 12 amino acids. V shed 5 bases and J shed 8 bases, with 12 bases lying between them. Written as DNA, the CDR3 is TGTGCCAGCAGCCCCCCGTATACAGAAGCTTTCTTT. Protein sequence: CASSPPYTEAFF.

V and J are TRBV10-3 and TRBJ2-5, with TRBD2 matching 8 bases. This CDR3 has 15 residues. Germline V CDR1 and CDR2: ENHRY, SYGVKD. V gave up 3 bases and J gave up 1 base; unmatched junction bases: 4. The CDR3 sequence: CAISELTSGQETQYF. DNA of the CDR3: TGTGCCATCAGTGAACTTACTAGCGGCCAAGAGACCCAGTACTTC.

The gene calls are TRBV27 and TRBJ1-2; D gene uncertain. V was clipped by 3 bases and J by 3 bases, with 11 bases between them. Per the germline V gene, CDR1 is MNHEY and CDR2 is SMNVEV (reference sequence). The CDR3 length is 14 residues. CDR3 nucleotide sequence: TGTGCCAGCAGTTTTTCCCAAGAGTACTATGGCTACACCTTC. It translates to CASSFSQEYYGYTF.

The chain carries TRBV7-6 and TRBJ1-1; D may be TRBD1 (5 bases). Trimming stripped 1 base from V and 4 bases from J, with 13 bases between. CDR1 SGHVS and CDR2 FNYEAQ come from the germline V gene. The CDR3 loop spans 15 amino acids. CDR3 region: CASSLELSGSTEAFF. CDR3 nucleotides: TGTGCCAGCAGCTTAGAGCTCTCAGGGAGCACTGAAGCTTTCTTT.

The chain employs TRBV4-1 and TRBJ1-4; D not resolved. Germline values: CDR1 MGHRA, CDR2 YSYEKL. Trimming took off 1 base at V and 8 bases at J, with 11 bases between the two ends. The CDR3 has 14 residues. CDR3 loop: CASSQGGEVEKLFF. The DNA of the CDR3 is TGCGCCAGCAGCCAAGGGGGAGAAGTGGAAAAACTGTTTTTT.

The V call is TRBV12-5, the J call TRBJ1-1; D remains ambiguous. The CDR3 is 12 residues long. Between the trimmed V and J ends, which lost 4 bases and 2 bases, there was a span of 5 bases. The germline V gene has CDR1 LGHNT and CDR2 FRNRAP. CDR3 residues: CASGSGNTEAFF. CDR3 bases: TGTGCTAGTGGTTCGGGAAACACTGAAGCTTTCTTT.

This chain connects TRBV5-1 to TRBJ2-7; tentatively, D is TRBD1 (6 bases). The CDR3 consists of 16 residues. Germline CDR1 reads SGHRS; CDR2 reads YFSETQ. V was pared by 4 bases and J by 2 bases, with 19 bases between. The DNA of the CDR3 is TGCGCCAGCAGCGCAGAAGCAGGGACACAAGCCTACGAGCAGTACTTC. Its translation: CASSAEAGTQAYEQYF.

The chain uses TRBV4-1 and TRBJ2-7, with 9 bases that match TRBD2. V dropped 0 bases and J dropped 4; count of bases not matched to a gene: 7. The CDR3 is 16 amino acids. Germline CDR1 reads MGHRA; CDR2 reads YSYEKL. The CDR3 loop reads CASSQDGLASDYEQYF. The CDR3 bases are TGCGCCAGCAGCCAAGACGGACTAGCGAGCGATTACGAGCAGTACTTC.

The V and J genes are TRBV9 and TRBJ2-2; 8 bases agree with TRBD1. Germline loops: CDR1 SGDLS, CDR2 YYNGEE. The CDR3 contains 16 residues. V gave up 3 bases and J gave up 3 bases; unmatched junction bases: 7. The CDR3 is CASSGRQGRDTGELFF. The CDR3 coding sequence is TGTGCCAGCAGCGGGAGACAGGGGCGAGACACCGGGGAGCTGTTTTTT.

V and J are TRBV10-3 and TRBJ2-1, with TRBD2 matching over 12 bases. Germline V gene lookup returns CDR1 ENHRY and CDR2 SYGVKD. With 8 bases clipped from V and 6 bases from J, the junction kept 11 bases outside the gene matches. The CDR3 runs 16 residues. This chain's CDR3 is CAIGGATSGRTNEQFF. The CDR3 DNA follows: TGTGCCATCGGGGGGGCTACTAGCGGGAGGACCAATGAGCAGTTCTTC.

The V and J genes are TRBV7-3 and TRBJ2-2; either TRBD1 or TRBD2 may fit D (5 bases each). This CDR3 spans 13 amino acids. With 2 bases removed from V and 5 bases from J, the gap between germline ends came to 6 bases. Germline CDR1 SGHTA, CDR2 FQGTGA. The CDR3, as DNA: TGTGCCAGCAGCTTATGGGGGACCGGGGAGCTGTTTTTT. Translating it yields CASSLWGTGELFF.

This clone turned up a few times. CDR3 protein: CATSRGYTSGMDTQYF. The CDR3 nucleotides read TGTGCCACCAGCAGAGGCTACACTAGCGGGATGGATACGCAGTATTTT. The V and J genes are TRBV15 and TRBJ2-3; 10 bases fit TRBD2. CDR3 length: 16 residues. Trimming removed 1 base from V and 6 bases from J; junction bases left unmatched: 7. CDR1 is LNHNV, CDR2 YYDKDF, per germline (reference sequence). The whole variable domain, remainder taken from reference TRBV15 and TRBJ2-3, is DAMVIQNPRYQVTQFGKPVTLSCSQTLNHNVMYWYQQKSSQAPKLLFHYYDKDFNNEADTPDNFQSRRPNTSFCFLDIRSPGLGDTAMYLCATSRGYTSGMDTQYFGPGTRLTVL.

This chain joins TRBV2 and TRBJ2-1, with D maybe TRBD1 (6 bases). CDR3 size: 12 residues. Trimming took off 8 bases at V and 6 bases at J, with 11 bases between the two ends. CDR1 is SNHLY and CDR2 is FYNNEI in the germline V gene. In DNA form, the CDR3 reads TGTGCCAGCCAGTCACAGGGCAATGAGCAGTTCTTC. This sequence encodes CASQSQGNEQFF.

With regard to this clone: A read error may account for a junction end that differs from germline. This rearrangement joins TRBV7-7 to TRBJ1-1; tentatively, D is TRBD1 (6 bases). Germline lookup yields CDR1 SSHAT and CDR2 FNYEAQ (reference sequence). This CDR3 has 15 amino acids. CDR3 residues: CASSPWRQGYTEAFF. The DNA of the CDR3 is TGTGCTAGCAGCCCCTGGCGGCAGGGGTATACTGAAGCTTTCTTT.

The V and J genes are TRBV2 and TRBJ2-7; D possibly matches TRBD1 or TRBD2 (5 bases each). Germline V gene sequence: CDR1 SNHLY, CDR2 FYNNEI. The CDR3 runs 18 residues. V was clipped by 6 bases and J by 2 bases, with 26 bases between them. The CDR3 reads CASSQGALKGTITYEQYF. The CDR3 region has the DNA TGTGCCAGCAGCCAAGGGGCACTAAAAGGGACCATCACCTACGAGCAGTACTTC.

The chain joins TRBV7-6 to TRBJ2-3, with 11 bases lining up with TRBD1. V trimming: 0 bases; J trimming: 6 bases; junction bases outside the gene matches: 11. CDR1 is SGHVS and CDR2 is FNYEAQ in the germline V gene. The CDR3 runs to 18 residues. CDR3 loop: CASSLAGYPGQGGDTQYF. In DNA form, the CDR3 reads TGTGCCAGCAGCTTAGCAGGATACCCGGGACAGGGGGGGGATACGCAGTATTTT.

CDR3 DNA sequence: TGTGCCAGCAGCTTATCACAGGGGACTGAAGCTTTCTTT. It yields the protein CASSLSQGTEAFF. V gene TRBV7-3 combines with J gene TRBJ1-1, with 7 positions matching TRBD1. CDR3 length: 13 amino acids. The V and J ends lost 2 bases and 5 bases, in that order; junction bases with no gene match: 2. Per germline, CDR1 SGHTA and CDR2 FQGTGA.

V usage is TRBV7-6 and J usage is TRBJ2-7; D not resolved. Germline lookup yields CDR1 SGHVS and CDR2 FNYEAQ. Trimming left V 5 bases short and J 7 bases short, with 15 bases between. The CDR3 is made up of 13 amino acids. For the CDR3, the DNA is TGTGCCAGCAGCCGCCGATCGGGTGAGGAGCAGTACTTC. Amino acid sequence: CASSRRSGEEQYF.

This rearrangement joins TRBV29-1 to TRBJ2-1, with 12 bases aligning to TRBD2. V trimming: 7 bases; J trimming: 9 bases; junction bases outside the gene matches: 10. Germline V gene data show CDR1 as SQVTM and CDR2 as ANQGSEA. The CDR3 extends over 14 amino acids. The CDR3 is CSGGGLAGGIEQFF. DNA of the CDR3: TGCAGCGGGGGAGGGCTAGCGGGAGGGATTGAGCAGTTCTTC.

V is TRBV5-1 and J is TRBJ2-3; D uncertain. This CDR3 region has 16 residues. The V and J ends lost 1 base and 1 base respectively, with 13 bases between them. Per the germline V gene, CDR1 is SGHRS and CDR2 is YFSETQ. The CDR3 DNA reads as TGCGCCAGCAGCTTGAAGCAGACGGTCGGCACAGATACGCAGTATTTT. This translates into CASSLKQTVGTDTQYF.

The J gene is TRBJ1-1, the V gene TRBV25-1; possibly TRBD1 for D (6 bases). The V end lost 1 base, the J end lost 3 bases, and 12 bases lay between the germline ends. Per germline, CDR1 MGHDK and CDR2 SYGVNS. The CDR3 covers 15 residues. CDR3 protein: CASSESSGADTEAFF. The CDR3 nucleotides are TGTGCCAGCAGTGAATCATCAGGGGCGGACACTGAAGCTTTCTTT.